The 5 T cell receptor beta chains presented below share a single source sample, sequenced in a study of EBV T-cell therapy then PD-1 blockade in nasopharyngeal carcinoma. Their cognate antigens are unknown. Specified treatment: AdE1-LMPpoly-expanded autologous EBV-specific T-cell therapy followed by anti-PD-1 nivolumab. The protocol was immunoSEQ multiplex PCR, while the TCRdb copy is restricted to in-frame clones and leaves out a portion. Here the sample spans approximately 25,000 clones, over 75% being singletons. The input for sequencing was CD8+ T cells from blood, taken at roughly day 67 from a patient whose treatment included autologous EBV-specific T cells and nivolumab. The source of these receptors is a man aged 35 to 55 with nasopharyngeal carcinoma.

A few counts support this clone. J is TRBJ1-4 and V is TRBV25-1; 10 bases agree with TRBD1. Germline trimming cut 7 bases from V and 8 bases from J; bases unmatched to any gene: 10. CDR1 and CDR2 from the germline V gene are MGHDK and SYGVNS. CDR3 size: 15 residues. CDR3 in amino acids: CASTPGTGDYEKLFF. The CDR3 coding sequence is TGTGCCAGCACACCTGGGACAGGGGATTACGAAAAACTGTTTTTT.

J is TRBJ2-7 and V is TRBV5-1; 9 nucleotides match TRBD1. Per germline, CDR1 SGHRS and CDR2 YFSETQ. The trim removed 3 bases at V and 2 bases at J, leaving 3 bases unmatched. This CDR3 is built from 14 residues. Written as DNA, the CDR3 is TGCGCCAGCAGCTATGGGACAGGGACCTACGAGCAGTACTTC. This codes for CASSYGTGTYEQYF. The whole variable domain, remainder taken from reference TRBV5-1 and TRBJ2-7, is KAGVTQTPRYLIKTRGQQVTLSCSPISGHRSVSWYQQTPGQGLQFLFEYFSETQRNKGNFPGRFSGRQFSNSRSEMNVSTLELGDSALYLCASSYGTGTYEQYFGPGTRLTVT.

A note on this clone: With a much larger clone just one base away, this may be a read error. The sample carries other DNA sequences with the same CDR3. The chain is built from TRBV5-1 and TRBJ1-5, with D perhaps TRBD1 (5 bases). The CDR3 has 13 residues. Germline loops: CDR1 SGHRS, CDR2 YFSETQ. V dropped 2 bases and J dropped 5 bases, with 8 bases sitting between them. The DNA for the CDR3 is TGCGCCAGCAGCTTCGAAGGGGATCAGCCCCAGCATTTT. This codes for CASSFEGDQPQHF.

The chain recombines TRBV4-3 with TRBJ2-4; D possibly corresponds to TRBD2 (5 bases). This CDR3 is built from 16 residues. The germline CDR1 and CDR2 sequences are LGHNA and YSLEER. With 2 bases removed from V and 0 bases from J, the gap between germline ends came to 11 bases. CDR3 nucleotide sequence: TGCGCCAGCAGCCAAAGCGTGGGAGAAGCCAAAAACATTCAGTACTTC. Residues: CASSQSVGEAKNIQYF.

The chain combines TRBV6-5 with TRBJ2-1; TRBD2 aligns across 11 bases. The V and J ends lost 0 bases and 5 bases, in that order; junction bases with no gene match: 3. Germline V gives CDR1 MNHEY, CDR2 SVGAGI. This CDR3 contains 16 residues. CDR3 protein: CASSYSGLAEDNEQFF. For the CDR3, the DNA is TGTGCCAGCAGTTACTCGGGACTAGCGGAAGACAATGAGCAGTTCTTC.